This T cell receptor beta chain was recorded in a study of a mutant IDH1 vaccine in newly diagnosed glioma. Study summary: Eight vaccinations reached patients in weeks 1, 3, 5, 7, 11, 15, 19 and 23. Before enrollment, the patients had been treated with radiotherapy alone, temozolomide alone, or both together. Most of them had received both.

The table came from immunoSEQ multiplex PCR; TCRdb's copy has only in-frame clones and leaves some out. The sample has over 55,000 clones; 89% are singletons. The time point was: week 11, during vaccination. Every vaccine dose comprised 300 ug of mutant IDH1 20-mer peptide plus topical imiquimod. Comments on this clone: Antigen: not known.

The CDR3 length is 15 residues. Germline loops: CDR1 KGHSH, CDR2 LQKENI. V was trimmed by 2 bases and J by 0 bases, leaving 5 bases between them. The J gene is TRBJ2-6, the V gene TRBV18; D is ambiguous. The sample in question was PBMCs, obtained from a glioma patient whose treatment included an IDH1 peptide vaccine. The source of this sequence is a man aged 35 to 55 with glioma. CDR3: CASSPDASGANVLTF. The CDR3 region has the DNA TGTGCCAGCTCACCAGACGCCTCTGGGGCCAACGTCCTGACTTTC.